Below are 32 T cell receptor beta chains sequenced from a single sample in a study of blood T cell repertoires in COVID-19. Here immunoSEQ multiplex PCR was the method, and the copy in TCRdb shows in-frame clones only, minus some. This sample has roughly 130,000 clones, with around 79% found just once. Specimen: peripheral blood. These receptor sequences come from a woman in her sixties or seventies with COVID-19, enrolled during active disease.

The sample holds a few counts of this clone. The chain is built from TRBV12-3 or TRBV12-4 and TRBJ1-5; 7 bases map to TRBD1. The CDR3 is 13 amino acids. Germline trimming cut 6 bases from V and 4 bases from J; bases unmatched to any gene: 3. CDR3 bases: TGTGCCAGCAGCACAGGGGAGAATCAGCCCCAGCATTTT. It encodes CASSTGENQPQHF.

The chain links TRBV6-1 to TRBJ1-4; D ambiguous. The CDR3 has 15 residues. V was trimmed by 1 base and J by 7 bases, leaving 13 bases between them. Germline V gene sequence: CDR1 MNHNS, CDR2 SASEGT. The CDR3 DNA is TGTGCCAGCAGTGAAGTGTTGGACTCTGGTGAAAAACTGTTTTTT. Its translation is CASSEVLDSGEKLFF.

This chain joins TRBV19 and TRBJ2-7; 9 bases match TRBD1. The V gene end was trimmed by 4 bases and the J gene end by 2 bases; junction bases not matched to a gene: 9. The CDR3 has 16 amino acids. Germline V gene lookup returns CDR1 LNHDA and CDR2 SQIVND (reference sequence). In nucleotides, the CDR3 is TGTGCCAGTAGTACCTTCACAGGGGGCATTCCCTACGAGCAGTACTTC. The encoded protein is CASSTFTGGIPYEQYF.

The gene calls are TRBV2 and TRBJ2-7, with 9 bases matching TRBD1. V trimming: 5 bases; J trimming: 3 bases; junction bases outside the gene matches: 2. CDR1 and CDR2 (germline): SNHLY, FYNNEI. The CDR3 covers 13 residues. The CDR3 loop reads CASSRDRDYEQYF. The CDR3 DNA reads TGTGCCAGCAGTAGGGACAGGGACTACGAGCAGTACTTC.

The chain recombines TRBV9 with TRBJ2-5, with 8 positions matching TRBD2. The CDR3 is 16 residues long. The junction had 6 bases not matched to a gene; V was cut back by 0 bases and J by 2 bases. Germline V gives CDR1 SGDLS, CDR2 YYNGEE. The CDR3 is CASSVGVASGQETQYF. The CDR3 bases are TGTGCCAGCAGCGTAGGAGTAGCTAGCGGGCAAGAGACCCAGTACTTC.

This rearrangement joins TRBV5-1 to TRBJ1-4; tentative D call: TRBD1 (5 bases). The CDR3 spans 14 residues. Germline V gene sequence: CDR1 SGHRS, CDR2 YFSETQ. Trimming shortened V by 5 bases and J by 6 bases, and 14 bases separated the two germline ends. CDR3 nucleotides: TGCGCCAGCAGTTCTGACAGACAAGATGAAAAACTGTTTTTT. Amino acids: CASSSDRQDEKLFF.

V is TRBV19 and J is TRBJ1-2; 11 bases fit TRBD1. The CDR3 sequence is 16 residues long. From germline, CDR1 is LNHDA and CDR2 SQIVND (reference sequence). V lost 4 bases, J lost 8 bases, and 12 bases stayed unmatched. The CDR3 region is CASSRAPGQGVKGYTF. CDR3 nucleotide sequence: TGTGCCAGTAGTAGAGCCCCGGGACAGGGGGTTAAAGGCTACACCTTC.

The chain uses TRBV28 and TRBJ2-1, with D perhaps matching TRBD1 (5 bases). V lost 4 bases and J 7 bases, leaving 17 bases between the germline ends. Germline loops: CDR1 MDHEN, CDR2 SYDVKM. The CDR3 has 15 residues. CDR3 coding DNA: TGTGCCAGCAGTTCCCCCGGTCAAGGGGTGAATGAGCAGTTCTTC. This codes for CASSSPGQGVNEQFF.

Ten or more counts support this clone. The chain employs TRBV28 and TRBJ1-2, with 8 bases matching TRBD1. V shed 8 bases and J 6 bases; nucleotides not matched to a gene: 14. Germline lookup yields CDR1 MDHEN and CDR2 SYDVKM. The CDR3 has 15 residues. The CDR3: CASRTPTGEGHGYTF. The CDR3 coding sequence is TGTGCCAGCCGCACACCGACAGGGGAGGGCCATGGCTACACCTTC.

This clone showed up many times. V gene TRBV19 combines with J gene TRBJ1-5; D is ambiguous. V dropped 3 bases and J dropped 3 bases, with 6 bases sitting between them. Germline V gene data show CDR1 as LNHDA and CDR2 as SQIVND (reference sequence). CDR3 length: 13 residues. The CDR3 is CASSMAVNQPQHF. In DNA, the CDR3 is TGTGCCAGTAGTATGGCAGTCAATCAGCCCCAGCATTTT.

V usage is TRBV5-6 and J usage is TRBJ1-5, with TRBD1 as a possible D gene (6 bases). CDR3 length equals 15 residues. Trimming shortened V by 2 bases and J by 9 bases, and 18 bases separated the two germline ends. The germline CDR1 and CDR2 sequences are SGHDT and YYEEEE. The CDR3 DNA reads as TGTGCCAGCAGCTTCGGCCAAGGGGGTGTAGCGCCCCAGCATTTT. Translated: CASSFGQGGVAPQHF.

The rearrangement joins TRBV7-2 to TRBJ2-1, with 7 bases aligning to TRBD2. The CDR3 runs 14 residues. Germline CDR1 and CDR2: SGHTA and FQGNSA. Trimming took 4 bases from V and 15 from J; bases not matched to a gene: 15. The CDR3 DNA follows: TGTGCCAGCAGCTCCCCCGGGCAGCGGGGTGATCGGTTCTTC. It translates to CASSSPGQRGDRFF.

The table lists this clone with a count of one. The V gene is TRBV20-1, the J gene TRBJ1-5; 7 bases map to TRBD1. Trimming cost V 3 bases and J 2 bases; bases outside gene matches: 13. Germline lookup yields CDR1 DFQATT and CDR2 SNEGSKA (reference sequence). CDR3 length equals 17 residues. The CDR3 protein is CSASVGGRSRGNQPQHF. CDR3 coding DNA: TGCAGTGCTAGTGTAGGGGGCAGGAGTCGAGGCAATCAGCCCCAGCATTTT.

The rearrangement links TRBV5-4 to TRBJ1-1; D is perhaps TRBD1 (6 bases). With 0 bases removed from V and 7 bases from J, the gap between germline ends came to 13 bases. From germline, CDR1 is SGHNT and CDR2 YYREEE (reference sequence). The CDR3 has 14 amino acids. DNA of the CDR3: TGTGCCAGCAGCTTGGCGGGGGGCAGGCGTGAAGCTTTCTTT. Translation gives CASSLAGGRREAFF.

This clone was found a few times. The gene calls are TRBV5-1 and TRBJ2-2, with a tentative D call TRBD2 (6 bases). Trimming removed 4 bases at V and 4 bases at J, with 20 bases between. The CDR3 runs 17 residues. CDR1 SGHRS and CDR2 YFSETQ come from the germline V gene. The CDR3 region has the DNA TGCGCCAGCAGCACCGGGCAGGGAGGCCCCGCCACCGGGGAGCTGTTTTTT. Its protein is CASSTGQGGPATGELFF.

This clone was detected once. The chain links TRBV7-9 to TRBJ2-7; no definite D call. Germline V gives CDR1 SEHNR, CDR2 FQNEAQ (reference sequence). Trimming left V 0 bases short and J 6 bases short, with 9 bases between. The CDR3 runs 13 residues. CDR3 sequence reads: CASSLAPSTEQYF. DNA of the CDR3: TGTGCCAGCAGCTTAGCCCCTAGTACCGAGCAGTACTTC.

This clone was counted a few times. Other DNA sequences in the sample encode the same CDR3. This sequence joins TRBV5-1 and TRBJ1-1; TRBD1 aligns across 7 bases. Per the germline V gene, CDR1 is SGHRS and CDR2 is YFSETQ. V was clipped by 4 bases and J by 2 bases; unmatched bases: 5. The CDR3 consists of 14 residues. The CDR3 DNA follows: TGCGCCAGCAGCCCCGGGACAGCTAACACTGAAGCTTTCTTT. Translation: CASSPGTANTEAFF.

This clone was counted only a few times. The V call is TRBV19, the J call TRBJ1-2; no definite D call. CDR1 and CDR2 from the germline V gene are LNHDA and SQIVND (reference sequence). This CDR3 has 14 amino acids. The V end lost 0 bases, the J end lost 5 bases, and 10 bases lay between the germline ends. CDR3 sequence (DNA): TGTGCCAGTAGTATAGAGGTCGGCAGGTATGGCTACACCTTC. This gives the protein CASSIEVGRYGYTF.

V usage is TRBV3-1 (or the pseudogene TRBV3-2) and J usage is TRBJ2-2; 11 nucleotides line up with TRBD1. With 4 bases clipped from V and 4 bases from J, the junction kept 2 bases outside the gene matches. This CDR3 contains 15 residues. Germline V gene data show CDR1 as LGHDT and CDR2 as YNNKEL (reference sequence). The CDR3 reads CASSLGQGVTGELFF. Here the CDR3 DNA reads TGTGCCAGCAGCCTGGGACAGGGGGTCACCGGGGAGCTGTTTTTT.

Comment on this clone: Its ends do not fully match the called genes, so a read error is possible. The chain is built from TRBV6-1 and TRBJ2-7; D might be TRBD2 (6 bases). In germline, CDR1 is MNHNS, CDR2 SASEGT. The CDR3 length is 16 residues. The CDR3, as DNA: TGTGCCAGCAGCGAAGGATCTAGCGTCTTCGCCTACGAGCAGTACTTC. It codes for CASSEGSSVFAYEQYF.

This clone was recorded once. V usage is TRBV16 and J usage is TRBJ2-1, with TRBD1 matching over 7 bases. This CDR3 is 15 amino acids long. V lost 2 bases to trimming and J lost 7 bases; unmatched junction nucleotides: 8. CDR1 is KGHSY and CDR2 is FQNENV in the germline V gene. CDR3 DNA: TGTGCCAGCAGCCAAAGACAGGGTTTTGGGAATGAGCAGTTCTTC. Its protein product is CASSQRQGFGNEQFF.

The chain links TRBV5-1 to TRBJ2-2; TRBD2 aligns across 10 bases. CDR3 length: 16 residues. V was clipped by 1 base and J by 3 bases; unmatched bases: 3. From germline, CDR1 is SGHRS and CDR2 YFSETQ. In nucleotides, the CDR3 is TGCGCCAGCAGCTTGATGAGCGGGGGGGACACCGGGGAGCTGTTTTTT. It is translated as CASSLMSGGDTGELFF.

The J gene is TRBJ1-2, the V gene TRBV6-5; D gene uncertain. Trimming shortened V by 8 bases and J by 3 bases, and 13 bases separated the two germline ends. The CDR3 totals 13 residues. Germline V gene data show CDR1 as MNHEY and CDR2 as SVGAGI. Here the CDR3 DNA reads TGTGCCAGCTCCATTTCTCCGGACTATGGCTACACCTTC. This gives the protein CASSISPDYGYTF.

J is TRBJ2-2 and V is TRBV6-5, with 9 bases lining up with TRBD1. The length of the CDR3 is 14 residues. Germline values: CDR1 MNHEY, CDR2 SVGAGI. The V and J ends lost 8 bases and 3 bases, in that order; junction bases with no gene match: 4. CDR3 loop: CASQRQGDTGELFF. CDR3 coding DNA: TGTGCCAGCCAGCGACAGGGGGACACCGGGGAGCTGTTTTTT.

The chain joins TRBV19 to TRBJ2-1; 11 bases agree with TRBD2. Per the germline V gene, CDR1 is LNHDA and CDR2 is SQIVND (reference sequence). The junction had 3 bases not matched to a gene; V was cut back by 3 bases and J by 5 bases. The CDR3 has 15 amino acids. CDR3 residues: CASSIASGGNNEQFF. The CDR3 nucleotides read TGTGCCAGTAGTATCGCTAGCGGGGGGAACAATGAGCAGTTCTTC.

J is TRBJ1-6 and V is TRBV30; a possible D gene is TRBD1 (5 bases). There are 12 residues in the CDR3. Trimming shortened V by 8 bases and J by 7 bases, and 12 bases separated the two germline ends. Per germline, CDR1 GTSNPN and CDR2 SVGIG (reference sequence). The chain's CDR3 is CARGTANSPLHF. DNA of the CDR3: TGTGCCAGAGGGACTGCCAATTCACCCCTCCACTTT.

For this clone: The identical CDR3 is also encoded by other nucleotide sequences in the sample. The J gene is TRBJ2-7, the V gene TRBV9, with 7 nucleotides matching TRBD1. The CDR3 totals 13 residues. Germline V lookup: CDR1 SGDLS, CDR2 YYNGEE. V trimming: 2 bases; J trimming: 7 bases; junction bases outside the gene matches: 6. The CDR3 nucleotides are TGTGCCAGCAGCGTGGGACAGACGGGAGAGCAGTACTTC. The encoded protein is CASSVGQTGEQYF.

CDR3 sequence: CASSIRPDRTGELFF. Written as DNA, the CDR3 is TGTGCCAGTAGTATTCGGCCGGACAGAACCGGGGAGCTGTTTTTT. The genes are TRBV19 and TRBJ2-2; possible D gene TRBD1, 6 bases. In germline, CDR1 is LNHDA, CDR2 SQIVND (reference sequence). With 3 bases removed from V and 5 bases from J, the gap between germline ends came to 13 bases. This CDR3 comprises 15 residues. Full variable domain (rest looked up from reference TRBV19 and TRBJ2-2): DGGITQSPKYLFRKEGQNVTLSCEQNLNHDAMYWYRQDPGQGLRLIYYSQIVNDFQKGDIAEGYSVSREKKESFPLTVTSAQKNPTAFYLCASSIRPDRTGELFFGEGSRLTVL.

The gene calls are TRBV7-2 and TRBJ2-1; 7 nucleotides match TRBD1. The CDR3 runs 14 residues. The germline V gene has CDR1 SGHTA and CDR2 FQGNSA. After removal of 5 bases from V and 3 bases from J, the junction contained 4 bases not matched to a gene. In DNA form, the CDR3 reads TGTGCCAGCAGCCCCCGGACAGGCTACAATGAGCAGTTCTTC. The encoded protein is CASSPRTGYNEQFF. The full variable domain, with the rest looked up from reference TRBV7-2 and TRBJ2-1, is GAGVSQSPSNKVTEKGKDVELRCDPISGHTALYWYRQSLGQGLEFLIYFQGNSAPDKSGLPSDRFSAERTGGSVSTLTIQRTQQEDSAVYLCASSPRTGYNEQFFGPGTRLTVL.

This chain links TRBV7-9 with TRBJ2-5, with 9 bases lining up with TRBD1. The CDR3 loop spans 14 amino acids. V was clipped by 5 bases and J by 4 bases; unmatched bases: 5. Germline CDR1 reads SEHNR; CDR2 reads FQNEAQ (reference sequence). CDR3 sequence reads: CASSDQQGAETQYF. The CDR3 bases are TGTGCCAGCAGCGATCAACAGGGGGCAGAGACCCAGTACTTC.

The chain has TRBV5-6 and TRBJ1-2; D is unclear. V was pared by 2 bases and J by 5 bases, with 13 bases between. CDR3 length equals 14 residues. The germline CDR1 and CDR2 sequences are SGHDT and YYEEEE. The CDR3 coding sequence is TGTGCCAGCAGCTTTCCCGTCAGCAGGTATGGCTACACCTTC. Translation: CASSFPVSRYGYTF.

The V gene is TRBV15, the J gene TRBJ2-2; no definite D call. Germline CDR1 and CDR2: LNHNV and YYDKDF (reference sequence). The CDR3 loop spans 14 amino acids. The V end lost 1 base, the J end lost 6 bases, and 9 bases lay between the germline ends. CDR3 sequence: CATSRGPPAGELFF. The CDR3 nucleotides read TGTGCCACCAGCAGAGGTCCTCCCGCCGGGGAGCTGTTTTTT.